A selection of T cell receptor beta chains follows, all from one sample in a study of cytomegalovirus exposure and HLA in healthy donors. TCRdb's copy holds only in-frame clones and misses some; the assay was immunoSEQ multiplex PCR. The sample gives 80,000 to 100,000 clones, 65% to 80% of which show up once; 16% is in the top ten. Material for sequencing was PBMCs. These receptors came from a woman aged 18 to 35 in good health and CMV-seropositive. The CDR3 runs from the conserved cysteine through the conserved F or W. Fields, in order: J gene, V gene, D gene, clone size, CDR3 length, CDR3 DNA, CDR3 protein. The D gene is left open where the match is weak. Clone size is not always given. Where it is, it says once, few, many or a class for expanded clones.

>TRBJ2-7|TRBV5-4|-|once|15
TGTGCCAGCAGCTTGACAGGACCCCTCTCCTACGAGCAGTACTTC
CASSLTGPLSYEQYF
>TRBJ2-7|TRBV7-2|-|few|13
TGTGCCAGCAGCTTAGTGCGGGGCTACGAGCAGTACTTC
CASSLVRGYEQYF
>TRBJ2-1|TRBV28|-|-|11
TGTGCCAGCAGCGCTAGTAATGAGCAGTTCTTC
CASSASNEQFF
>TRBJ2-4|TRBV4-2|-|-|14
TGTGCCAGCAGCCAACTGGGCGGGAAAAACATTCAGTACTTC
CASSQLGGKNIQYF
>TRBJ2-1|TRBV18|-|few|15
TGTGCCAGCTCACCACGCGGGAACTCCTACAATGAGCAGTTCTTC
CASSPRGNSYNEQFF
>TRBJ1-2|TRBV9|-|-|14
TGTGCCAGCAGGCAACTACAGGGAAACTATGGCTACACCTTC
CASRQLQGNYGYTF
>TRBJ1-1|TRBV7-3|-|once|19
TGTGCCAGCAGCTTAAGTGCTCTCACTCCGACAGCCCTGAACACTGAAGCTTTCTTT
CASSLSALTPTALNTEAFF
>TRBJ2-7|TRBV6-1|-|-|11
TGTGCCAGCAGTGACCAATACGAGCAGTACTTC
CASSDQYEQYF
>TRBJ2-2|TRBV4-2|TRBD2|-|18
TGTGCCAGCAGCCAAGAAGGGACTAGCGGGTGGAACACCGGGGAGCTGTTTTTT
CASSQEGTSGWNTGELFF
>TRBJ2-2|TRBV5-1|-|few|15
TGCGCCAGCAGCTTAAACCCAGGGAACACCGGGGAGCTGTTTTTT
CASSLNPGNTGELFF
>TRBJ2-7|TRBV9|TRBD1|-|16
TGTGCCAGCAGCAACAACGAGGACAGGGCCAATTACGAGCAGTACTTC
CASSNNEDRANYEQYF